The sequence of this T cell receptor beta chain was determined in a study of blood T cell repertoires in COVID-19. This CDR3 has 15 amino acids. CDR1 and CDR2 from the germline V gene are SEHNR and FQNEAQ (reference sequence). V was trimmed by 4 bases and J by 6 bases, leaving 17 bases between them. Clones were read by immunoSEQ multiplex PCR, and TCRdb kept only the in-frame ones, dropping some. The sample records about 320,000 clones, roughly 90% being singletons. Sequencing was carried out using PBMCs or T cells enriched from blood (not recorded which). This receptor was taken from a woman in her 30s who had been exposed to COVID-19. This chain connects TRBV7-9 to TRBJ2-3, with D possibly being TRBD2 (6 bases). The CDR3 spells CASSWGSGVLDTQYF. The DNA of the CDR3 is TGTGCCAGCAGCTGGGGATCGGGGGTCCTGGATACGCAGTATTTT.